This T cell receptor (beta chain) emerged from a study of blood T cell repertoires in COVID-19. Symptom resolution, clearance, or two negative PCRs marked the recovered donors of Cohort 3. The table came from immunoSEQ multiplex PCR; TCRdb's copy has only in-frame clones and leaves some out. The data show 350,000 to 550,000 clones, 85% to 90% seen once. V lost 0 bases to trimming and J lost 4 bases, with 14 bases between them. CDR3 length equals 16 residues. Germline V gene sequence: CDR1 SGHRS, CDR2 YFSETQ. Sequencing input: PBMCs or T cells enriched from blood (not recorded which). V and J are TRBV5-1 and TRBJ2-1; the D gene is possibly TRBD2 (6 bases). The sequence came from a young man who had recovered from COVID-19. As DNA, the CDR3 is TGCGCCAGCAGCTTGGGCTCGGCGGGGTTATACAATGAGCAGTTCTTC. Translation: CASSLGSAGLYNEQFF. Variable domain in full (rest from reference TRBV5-1 and TRBJ2-1): KAGVTQTPRYLIKTRGQQVTLSCSPISGHRSVSWYQQTPGQGLQFLFEYFSETQRNKGNFPGRFSGRQFSNSRSEMNVSTLELGDSALYLCASSLGSAGLYNEQFFGPGTRLTVL.